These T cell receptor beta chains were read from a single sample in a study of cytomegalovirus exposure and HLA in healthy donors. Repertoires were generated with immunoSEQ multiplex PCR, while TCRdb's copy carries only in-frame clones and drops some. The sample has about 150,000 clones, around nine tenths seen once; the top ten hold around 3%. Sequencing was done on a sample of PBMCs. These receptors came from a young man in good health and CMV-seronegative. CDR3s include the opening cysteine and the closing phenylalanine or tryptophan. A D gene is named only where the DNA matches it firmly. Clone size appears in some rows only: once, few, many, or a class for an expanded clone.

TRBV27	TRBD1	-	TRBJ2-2	CASNFAGGDTGELFF	TGTGCCAGCAACTTCGCAGGGGGCGACACCGGGGAGCTGTTTTTT
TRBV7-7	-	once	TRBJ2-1	CASSLEVNSYNEQFF	TGTGCTAGCAGCTTAGAAGTGAACAGCTACAATGAGCAGTTCTTC
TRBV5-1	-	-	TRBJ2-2	CASSVRQISNTGELFF	TGCGCCAGCAGCGTTAGACAGATTTCGAACACCGGGGAGCTGTTTTTT
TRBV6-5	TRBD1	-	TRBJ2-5	CASSTGVETQYF	TGTGCCAGCAGTACAGGGGTGGAGACCCAGTACTTC
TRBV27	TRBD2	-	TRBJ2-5	CASSSQLGRGETQYF	TGTGCCAGCAGTTCGCAGTTGGGGAGGGGAGAGACCCAGTACTTC
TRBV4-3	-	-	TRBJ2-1	CASSQASVPYNEQFF	TGCGCCAGCAGCCAAGCTAGCGTGCCCTACAATGAGCAGTTCTTC
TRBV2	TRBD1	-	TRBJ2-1	CASRAGTGVVGNEQFF	TGTGCCAGCAGGGCCGGAACAGGGGTGGTGGGGAATGAGCAGTTCTTC
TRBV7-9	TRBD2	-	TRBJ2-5	CASSLARGMETQYF	TGTGCCAGCAGCTTGGCGCGGGGGATGGAGACCCAGTACTTC
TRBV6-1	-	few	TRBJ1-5	CASSDNSNQPQHF	TGTGCCAGCAGTGACAATAGCAATCAGCCCCAGCATTTT
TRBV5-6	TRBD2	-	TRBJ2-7	CASSHPGTSDEQYF	TGTGCCAGCAGCCATCCCGGGACTAGCGACGAGCAGTACTTC
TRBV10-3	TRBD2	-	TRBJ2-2	CAISLGRESSTGELFF	TGTGCCATCAGTTTGGGGCGGGAGTCGTCCACCGGGGAGCTGTTTTTT
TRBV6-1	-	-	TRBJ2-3	CASRELARDTQYF	TGTGCCAGCAGAGAACTAGCAAGGGATACGCAGTATTTT
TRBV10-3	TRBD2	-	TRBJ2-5	CAISERLASQETQYF	TGTGCCATCAGTGAGAGACTAGCGAGCCAAGAGACCCAGTACTTC
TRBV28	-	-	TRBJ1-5	CASSGETGEDQPQHF	TGTGCCAGCAGTGGGGAGACAGGAGAGGATCAGCCCCAGCATTTT
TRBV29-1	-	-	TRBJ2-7	CSVAGRAYEQYF	TGCAGCGTTGCGGGCAGGGCCTACGAGCAGTACTTC
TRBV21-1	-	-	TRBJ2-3	CASRRTPTSGSRTDTQYF	TGTGCCAGCAGGAGGACACCGACTAGCGGGAGCCGCACAGATACGCAGTATTTT
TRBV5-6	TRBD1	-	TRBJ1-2	CASSPTGQGNYGYTF	TGTGCCAGCAGCCCCACGGGACAGGGGAACTATGGCTACACCTTC
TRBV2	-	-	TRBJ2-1	CASNTVVDEQFF	TGTGCCAGCAATACAGTTGTGGATGAGCAGTTCTTC
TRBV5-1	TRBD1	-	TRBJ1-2	CASSLDRGSGGYTF	TGCGCCAGCAGCTTGGACAGGGGATCAGGTGGCTACACCTTC
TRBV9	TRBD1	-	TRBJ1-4	CASSVGTGRREKLFF	TGTGCCAGCAGCGTAGGGACAGGGAGGAGGGAAAAACTGTTTTTT
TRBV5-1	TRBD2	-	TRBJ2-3	CASRLSLTSGSSDTQYF	TGCGCCAGCAGACTCAGCTTGACTAGCGGGAGTTCAGATACGCAGTATTTT
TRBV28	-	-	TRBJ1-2	CASSLANRVWDGYTF	TGTGCCAGCAGTTTAGCAAACAGGGTTTGGGATGGCTACACCTTC
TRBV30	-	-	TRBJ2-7	CAWRYQTGSSYEQYF	TGTGCCTGGAGGTACCAGACAGGTAGCTCCTACGAGCAGTACTTC
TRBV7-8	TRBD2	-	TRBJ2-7	CASSIPGGVDEQYF	TGTGCCAGCAGCATACCGGGGGGGGTTGACGAGCAGTACTTC
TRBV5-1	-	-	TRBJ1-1	CASSFDGVNTEAFF	TGCGCCAGCAGCTTTGACGGGGTGAACACTGAAGCTTTCTTT
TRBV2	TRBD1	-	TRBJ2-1	CASKAGQGVNEQFF	TGTGCCAGCAAGGCGGGACAGGGTGTCAATGAGCAGTTCTTC
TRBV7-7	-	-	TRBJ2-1	CASSLDRNNEQFF	TGTGCTAGCAGCTTAGACAGAAACAATGAGCAGTTCTTC
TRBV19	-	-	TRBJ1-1	CASSIPGDWPNEAFF	TGTGCCAGTAGTATACCGGGGGATTGGCCCAATGAAGCTTTCTTT
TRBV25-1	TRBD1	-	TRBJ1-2	CASQSTGTHSNYGYTF	TGTGCCAGCCAATCGACAGGGACCCACTCTAACTATGGCTACACCTTC
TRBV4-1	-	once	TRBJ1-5	CASSQDRSGVGNQPQHF	TGCGCCAGCAGCCAAGATCGGTCAGGGGTTGGCAATCAGCCCCAGCATTTT
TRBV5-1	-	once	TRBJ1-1	CASSLYSGGTEAFF	TGCGCCAGCAGCTTGTACTCGGGGGGCACTGAAGCTTTCTTT
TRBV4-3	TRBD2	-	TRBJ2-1	CASSQESSGYNEQFF	TGCGCCAGCAGCCAAGAATCTAGCGGGTACAATGAGCAGTTCTTC
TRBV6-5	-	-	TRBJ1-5	CASSSRGGQQPQHF	TGTGCCAGCAGTTCGCGGGGGGGCCAACAGCCCCAGCATTTT
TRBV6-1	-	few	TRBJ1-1	CASSADRNTEAFF	TGTGCCAGCAGTGCGGACAGAAACACTGAAGCTTTCTTT